The 23 T cell receptor beta chains reported below all come from one sample, sequenced in a study of cytomegalovirus exposure and HLA in healthy donors. The PCR was carried out with 60 Vbeta primers and 13 Jbeta primers. Sequencing used immunoSEQ multiplex PCR; TCRdb keeps in-frame clones, though not all of them. The sample consists of some 170,000 clones, about 81% of them appearing once. The specimen sequenced was PBMCs. Receptors were obtained from a woman under 30 in good health and CMV-seronegative.

V is TRBV29-1 and J is TRBJ2-2; tentative D call: TRBD2 (5 bases). The CDR3 consists of 13 residues. The germline V gene encodes CDR1 SQVTM and CDR2 ANQGSEA. V was trimmed by 8 bases and J by 6 bases, leaving 16 bases between them. CDR3 loop: CSFILGEAGELFF. The CDR3 region has the DNA TGCAGCTTCATTTTGGGAGAGGCCGGGGAGCTGTTTTTT.

This clone has a handful of counts. The chain couples TRBV19 to TRBJ2-7, with D possibly being TRBD1 (7 bases). The CDR3 totals 15 residues. Germline CDR1 reads LNHDA; CDR2 reads SQIVND (reference sequence). V was shortened by 3 bases and J by 5 bases, with 17 bases between the two germline ends. In DNA, the CDR3 is TGTGCCAGTAGTATCGCAGGGGGAGGCCGCCACGAGCAGTACTTC. Encoded protein: CASSIAGGGRHEQYF.

The chain uses TRBV28 and TRBJ2-7; TRBD2 aligns across 7 bases. The CDR3 runs to 12 residues. V lost 5 bases to trimming and J lost 9 bases; unmatched junction nucleotides: 7. Germline V gene data show CDR1 as MDHEN and CDR2 as SYDVKM. The CDR3 loop is CASSVSGIGQYF. The DNA for the CDR3 is TGTGCCAGCAGTGTAAGCGGGATCGGGCAGTACTTC.

V usage is TRBV6-1 and J usage is TRBJ2-7, with 8 bases lining up with TRBD1. CDR3 length equals 15 residues. Losses at the gene ends were 5 bases for V and 6 bases for J; bases not matched to a gene: 12. Germline-derived CDR1 and CDR2 are MNHNS and SASEGT. The CDR3 region has the DNA TGTGCCAGCAGTTCCAAGACAGGGGATGGGGTCGAGCAGTACTTC. It encodes CASSSKTGDGVEQYF.

V is TRBV7-9 and J is TRBJ2-2; 10 bases map to TRBD1. This CDR3 is 16 amino acids long. Germline-derived CDR1 and CDR2 are SEHNR and FQNEAQ (reference sequence). V gave up 5 bases and J gave up 6 bases; unmatched junction bases: 9. Here the CDR3 DNA reads TGTGCCAGCAGCATCAGACAGGGGGCGGTTTCCGGGGAGCTGTTTTTT. Translated, it gives CASSIRQGAVSGELFF. Based on the CDR3 plus reference TRBV7-9 and TRBJ2-2, the full variable domain is DTGVSQNPRHKITKRGQNVTFRCDPISEHNRLYWYRQTLGQGPEFLTYFQNEAQLEKSRLLSDRFSAERPKGSFSTLEIQRTEQGDSAMYLCASSIRQGAVSGELFFGEGSRLTVL.

This clone came up a few times. The chain couples TRBV5-8 to TRBJ2-1, with TRBD1 identical over 11 bases. The CDR3 is 15 amino acids. CDR1 and CDR2 (germline): SGHTS, YDEGEE. V gave up 0 bases and J gave up 8 bases; unmatched junction bases: 4. The DNA for the CDR3 is TGTGCCAGCAGCTTGGGGCGGACAGGGGGCGATGAGCAGTTCTTC. Its translation: CASSLGRTGGDEQFF.

This clone was detected once. This chain uses TRBV27 with TRBJ1-4; 7 bases are shared with TRBD1. The CDR3 contains 14 residues. The germline gives CDR1 MNHEY, CDR2 SMNVEV (reference sequence). V gave up 6 bases and J gave up 7 bases; unmatched junction bases: 8. The CDR3 sequence: CASSPDRAPEKLFF. CDR3 nucleotide sequence: TGTGCCAGCAGCCCCGACAGGGCTCCTGAAAAACTGTTTTTT.

The rearrangement joins TRBV10-3 to TRBJ2-7, with D maybe TRBD1 (6 bases). The V gene lost 3 bases and the J gene lost 1 base, with 16 bases spanning the gap. Germline lookup yields CDR1 ENHRY and CDR2 SYGVKD. This CDR3 has 16 amino acids. For the CDR3, the DNA is TGTGCCATCAGTGACCCTCGGACAGAAGTTTCCTACGAGCAGTACTTC. It specifies CAISDPRTEVSYEQYF.

The chain couples TRBV11-2 to TRBJ2-4, with a tentative D call TRBD1 (5 bases). With 5 bases removed from V and 2 bases from J, the gap between germline ends came to 16 bases. Germline loops: CDR1 SGHAT, CDR2 FQNNGV. The CDR3 sequence is 16 residues long. The CDR3 bases are TGTGCCAGCAGCCCGACAGCTGTAGCCCCCAAAAACATTCAGTACTTC. This translates into CASSPTAVAPKNIQYF.

The rearrangement joins TRBV10-2 to TRBJ2-1, with a tentative D call TRBD2 (6 bases). Between the trimmed V and J ends, which lost 0 bases and 6 bases, there was a span of 15 bases. Germline V gene sequence: CDR1 WSHSY, CDR2 SAAADI. CDR3 size: 16 residues. The CDR3 sequence is CASSESGPVGGNEQFF. The CDR3 DNA sequence: TGCGCCAGCAGTGAGTCTGGCCCGGTGGGAGGCAATGAGCAGTTCTTC.

This chain links TRBV5-1 with TRBJ2-3, with 10 bases lining up with TRBD2. Trimming took 0 bases from V and 6 from J; bases not matched to a gene: 10. Germline assignment: CDR1 SGHRS and CDR2 YFSETQ. The CDR3 spans 17 residues. The CDR3 DNA is TGCGCCAGCAGCTTGGATCTCCTAGCGGGAGCTGGGGATACGCAGTATTTT. The encoded protein is CASSLDLLAGAGDTQYF.

This clone turned up a few times. The chain recombines TRBV11-3 with TRBJ2-3; D remains unclear. Trimming stripped 5 bases from V and 4 bases from J, with 10 bases between. Germline assignment: CDR1 SGHNT and CDR2 YENEEA. The CDR3 consists of 13 residues. CDR3 DNA sequence: TGTGCCAGCAGCCTCGAGGCACCAGATACGCAGTATTTT. Amino acids: CASSLEAPDTQYF.

V usage is TRBV11-2 and J usage is TRBJ1-4; 8 nucleotides align to TRBD1. From germline, CDR1 is SGHAT and CDR2 FQNNGV. This CDR3 has 15 residues. V was clipped by 5 bases and J by 5 bases; unmatched bases: 7. The CDR3 sequence is CASSPAGTGNEKLFF. As DNA, the CDR3 is TGTGCCAGCAGCCCCGCCGGGACAGGAAATGAAAAACTGTTTTTT.

The chain employs TRBV7-9 and TRBJ2-6; D gene ambiguous. The V end lost 1 base, the J end lost 2 bases, and 3 bases lay between the germline ends. This CDR3 contains 14 residues. Germline values: CDR1 SEHNR, CDR2 FQNEAQ (reference sequence). Here the CDR3 DNA reads TGTGCCAGCAGCTTAGGCGCTGGGGCCAACGTCCTGACTTTC. Translation: CASSLGAGANVLTF.

V gene TRBV5-1 combines with J gene TRBJ1-1; 8 bases are shared with TRBD1. After removal of 3 bases from V and 0 bases from J, the junction contained 4 bases not matched to a gene. This CDR3 contains 15 residues. The germline V gene encodes CDR1 SGHRS and CDR2 YFSETQ. Written as DNA, the CDR3 is TGCGCCAGCAGCTCGGGGACAGGAATGAACACTGAAGCTTTCTTT. It translates to CASSSGTGMNTEAFF.

The chain carries TRBV6-5 and TRBJ1-1; D unclear. From germline, CDR1 is MNHEY and CDR2 SVGAGI. V was pared by 7 bases and J by 7 bases, with 16 bases between. The CDR3 spans 13 residues. The CDR3 sequence is CASKQFSGSEAFF. DNA for the CDR3: TGTGCCAGCAAACAATTTTCGGGTAGTGAAGCTTTCTTT.

V is TRBV14 and J is TRBJ2-7, with TRBD1 as a possible D gene (6 bases). Germline-derived CDR1 and CDR2 are SGHDN and FVKESK. The CDR3 consists of 16 residues. V lost 0 bases and J 0 bases, leaving 12 bases between the germline ends. CDR3 in amino acids: CASSQDTGTHSYEQYF. The CDR3 DNA reads TGTGCCAGCAGCCAAGACACCGGGACACACTCCTACGAGCAGTACTTC.

For this clone: At one end the junction does not follow the germline gene, possibly because of a read error. The chain uses TRBV5-8 and TRBJ1-2; 8 bases align to TRBD1. The CDR3 sequence is 14 residues long. CDR1 and CDR2 from the germline V gene are SGHTS and YDEGEE. CDR3 sequence (DNA): TGTGCCAGCAGCTTGGGGGATAGGACAGGGAGACATTACTTC. This sequence encodes CASSLGDRTGRHYF.

The chain carries TRBV27 and TRBJ1-2, with 8 positions matching TRBD1. The junction had 3 bases not matched to a gene; V was cut back by 2 bases and J by 4 bases. The CDR3 extends over 14 amino acids. The germline V gene encodes CDR1 MNHEY and CDR2 SMNVEV (reference sequence). The CDR3 sequence is CASSLNRGTYGYTF. CDR3 DNA: TGTGCCAGCAGTTTAAACAGGGGGACCTATGGCTACACCTTC.

The chain carries TRBV7-3 and TRBJ2-5; D possibly corresponds to TRBD1 (5 bases). Matching the DNA end better, TRBJ2-7 makes the J call doubtful. Germline loops: CDR1 SGHTA, CDR2 FQGTGA. This CDR3 is 14 amino acids long. The CDR3 DNA reads TGTGCCAGCAGCTGGACACCGAGCTCCTACGAGCAGTACTTC. It encodes CASSWTPSSYEQYF.

The chain links TRBV2 to TRBJ1-2; TRBD1 matches 8 bases. V shed 6 bases, J shed 7 bases, and the junction held 13 bases outside the gene matches. Germline V gene sequence: CDR1 SNHLY, CDR2 FYNNEI. This CDR3 has 15 amino acids. CDR3 coding DNA: TGTGCCAGCAGCGACGTACAGGGGGTCGTGGGTGGCTACACCTTC. It codes for CASSDVQGVVGGYTF.

CDR3 loop: CASSFSAGTGGNEQFF. CDR3 DNA sequence: TGCGCCAGCAGCTTCAGCGCCGGGACAGGGGGTAATGAGCAGTTCTTC. The chain joins TRBV5-1 to TRBJ2-1, with 11 bases that match TRBD1. The CDR3 is 16 amino acids. J gave up 7 bases and V 2 bases, and 8 bases lay outside the gene matches. Germline V gene data show CDR1 as SGHRS and CDR2 as YFSETQ.

The chain carries TRBV29-1 and TRBJ1-1, with D hard to call. Germline V gene lookup returns CDR1 SQVTM and CDR2 ANQGSEA. The CDR3 totals 15 residues. V lost 2 bases to trimming and J lost 8 bases, with 21 bases between them. DNA for the CDR3: TGCAGCGTTGAACCGAGCACGAGTCTAGATTTCGAAGCTTTCTTT. This sequence encodes CSVEPSTSLDFEAFF.